This paragraph covers one T cell receptor (beta chain) sequence. The source of the sample is a study of blood T cell repertoires in COVID-19. Trimming took 2 bases from V and 5 from J, leaving 9 bases between them. CDR3 length equals 13 residues. Germline CDR1 and CDR2: KGHSH and LQKENI. Using immunoSEQ multiplex PCR, the repertoire was profiled, and TCRdb retains in-frame clones only, with some absent. In the table there are 100,000 to 120,000 clones, approximately 67% of which are singletons. The TCR comes from a woman aged 60-75 years with acute or convalescent COVID-19. Sequenced: peripheral blood. The chain recombines TRBV18 with TRBJ2-5; D possibly corresponds to TRBD1 (6 bases). This chain's CDR3 is CASSPGQLETQYF. CDR3 bases: TGTGCCAGCTCACCAGGACAGTTGGAGACCCAGTACTTC.